The 2 T cell receptor beta chains given below trace back to one sample, sequenced in a study of stem cell transplantation in POMP-related autoinflammatory disease. Profiled with immunoSEQ multiplex PCR; TCRdb holds only in-frame clones, not every one. Of 9,500 to 14,000 clones listed, approximately 86% are singletons. General study points: Across all analyzed T-cell subsets, patients with PRAID tended toward reduced diversity and increased clonality. In PRAID patients, the number of distinct TRB V-J gene pairings was restricted.

The antigens of these receptors remain unknown. Source: CD8+ T cells from PBMCs, taken before stem cell transplantation. Receptors were obtained from a human donor with POMP-related autoinflammation and immune dysregulation (PRAID).

This clone was counted a single time. Other DNA sequences in this sample translate to the same CDR3. The chain employs TRBV9 and TRBJ2-6; D is unresolved. V was clipped by 2 bases and J by 0 bases, with 3 bases between them. The CDR3 loop spans 14 amino acids. Germline assignment: CDR1 SGDLS and CDR2 YYNGEE. The CDR3 coding sequence is TGTGCCAGCAGCGTGGGCTCTGGGGCCAACGTCCTGACTTTC. Encoded protein: CASSVGSGANVLTF.

The chain recombines TRBV7-2 with TRBJ2-3, with D unresolved. The CDR3 extends over 14 amino acids. Germline V gives CDR1 SGHTA, CDR2 FQGNSA. Trimming took 3 bases from V and 2 from J, leaving 9 bases between them. Written as DNA, the CDR3 is TGTGCCAGCAGCTTTGACTTGGTCACAGATACGCAGTATTTT. This translates into CASSFDLVTDTQYF.